Each of the 17 T cell receptor beta chains below was sequenced from the same sample in a study of T cells expressing NK-cell markers. TCRdb reanalyzed the 5' RACE reads, giving one entry per CDR3 protein sequence and no DNA. The specimen's table records 200,000 to 300,000 distinct CDR3 sequences. Material: blood T cells: a sorted CD56 or NKG2C T cell subset, CD4+ or CD8+ T cells, or bulk PBMC T cells (not recorded which). These TCRs come from a woman between 18 and 75 years old in good health.

The CDR3 sequence: CSALGTHPSEAFF. V gene TRBV20-1 combines with J gene TRBJ1-1. Germline V gene lookup returns CDR1 DFQATT and CDR2 SNEGSKA (reference sequence). The CDR3 length is 13 residues.

The rearrangement links TRBV20-1 to TRBJ1-2; TCRdb indicates TRBD1, and absent DNA this call remains unverified. CDR1 DFQATT and CDR2 SNEGSKA come from the germline V gene (reference sequence). The length of the CDR3 is 15 residues. CDR3 sequence: CSARDTGGGDYGYTF.

This chain joins TRBV2 and TRBJ2-3; TCRdb designates TRBD1, a call that cannot be tested without DNA. The CDR3 totals 15 residues. Germline lookup yields CDR1 SNHLY and CDR2 FYNNEI. CDR3 region: CASVAHGGKTDTQYF.

The chain is built from TRBV28 and TRBJ2-1. This CDR3 spans 15 amino acids. Germline V gene sequence: CDR1 MDHEN, CDR2 SYDVKM. The chain's CDR3 is CASSLGISSYNEQFF.

The rearrangement joins TRBV7-2 to TRBJ2-2; TCRdb's D call, TRBD1, is unchecked because there is no DNA. The V gene's germline CDR1 is SGHTA and CDR2 FQGNSA. This CDR3 is built from 12 residues. CDR3: CASGGWTGELFF.

The gene calls are TRBV10-2 and TRBJ1-5; TCRdb gives TRBD1 as the D gene, but with no DNA this cannot be confirmed. Germline lookup yields CDR1 WSHSY and CDR2 SAAADI. This CDR3 is built from 15 residues. CDR3: CASSESGTVNQPQHF.

The chain uses TRBV2 and TRBJ2-6; the TCRdb D gene call, TRBD1, has no DNA to confirm it. This CDR3 is built from 16 residues. Germline CDR1 reads SNHLY; CDR2 reads FYNNEI. The chain's CDR3 is CASSEMSGSGANVLTF.

The V gene is TRBV28, the J gene TRBJ1-2. CDR1 is MDHEN and CDR2 is SYDVKM in the germline V gene. This CDR3 is 13 amino acids long. The CDR3 reads CASSLRDRYGYTF.

The gene calls are TRBV12-3 or TRBV12-4 and TRBJ1-5; lacking DNA, the TRBD1 call made by TCRdb goes unchecked. There are 13 residues in the CDR3. The CDR3 loop reads CASAIQGDQPQHF.

The chain joins TRBV14 to TRBJ2-7; checking the TCRdb D call of TRBD2 is not possible without DNA. This CDR3 comprises 14 residues. CDR1 and CDR2 from the germline V gene are SGHDN and FVKESK. The chain's CDR3 is CASSRLAGTYEQYF.

V gene TRBV20-1 combines with J gene TRBJ2-3. Germline CDR1 DFQATT, CDR2 SNEGSKA (reference sequence). This CDR3 region has 11 residues. The CDR3 sequence is CSARVGDTQYF.

This rearrangement joins TRBV25-1 to TRBJ2-5; TCRdb's D gene call, TRBD2, goes unchecked for lack of DNA. In germline, CDR1 is MGHDK, CDR2 SYGVNS. The CDR3 sequence is 17 residues long. Here the CDR3 reads CASSEGWVAGVQETQYF.

The J gene is TRBJ2-1, the V gene TRBV9. The germline gives CDR1 SGDLS, CDR2 YYNGEE. The CDR3 is made up of 15 amino acids. The chain's CDR3 is CASSVDGWGYNEQFF.

The chain is built from TRBV4-3 and TRBJ2-1; checking the TCRdb D call of TRBD2 is not possible without DNA. The V gene's germline CDR1 is LGHNA and CDR2 YSLEER. CDR3 length: 16 residues. This CDR3 is CASSQRTSGGYNEQFF.

J is TRBJ1-1 and V is TRBV3-1. Germline CDR1 is LGHDT and CDR2 is YNNKEL (reference sequence). CDR3 size: 16 residues. CDR3 region: CASSQALGRMNTEAFF.

The chain combines TRBV7-6 with TRBJ2-1. The V gene's germline CDR1 is SGHVS and CDR2 FNYEAQ. This CDR3 comprises 12 residues. The CDR3 reads CASSFGVNEQFF. Full variable domain (rest looked up from reference TRBV7-6 and TRBJ2-1): GAGVSQSPRYKVTKRGQDVALRCDPISGHVSLYWYRQALGQGPEFLTYFNYEAQQDKSGLPNDRFSAERPEGSISTLTIQRTEQRDSAMYRCASSFGVNEQFFGPGTRLTVL.

V gene TRBV18 combines with J gene TRBJ2-3. Germline loops: CDR1 KGHSH, CDR2 LQKENI. This CDR3 is built from 12 residues. CDR3 region: CASCRSTDTQYF.